Following are 30 T cell receptor beta chains from one sample sequenced in a study of blood T cells in healthy people across ages. A second PCR of about 7 to 11 cycles used a sample-barcoded 5' primer and a J-beta primer mix. TCRdb re-called the 5' RACE reads through MiXCR, storing one row per CDR3 protein. This table has 870,000 or so distinct CDR3 sequences, more than 25% appearing once. The sequencing sample was made of blood. The receptors come from a woman aged 80 or over in good health.

As to this clonotype: One junction end does not reproduce the germline sequence, and a read error may be involved. V usage is TRBV9 and J usage is TRBJ1-5; a possible D gene is TRBD1 (6 bases). Germline V gene lookup returns CDR1 SGDLS and CDR2 YYNGEE. The CDR3 is 15 amino acids. CDR3 sequence reads: CASSLGHLSDQPQHF. As DNA, the CDR3 is TGTGCCAGCAGCTTGGGACACCTTAGCGATCAGCCCCAGCATTTT.

This clonotype was seen repeatedly, ten times or more. A single base separates this from a much larger clone, so it may be a read error. This chain joins TRBV20-1 and TRBJ2-5, with 13 bases matching TRBD2. CDR1 is DFQATT, CDR2 SNEGSKA, per germline (reference sequence). Losses at the gene ends were 4 bases for V and 11 bases for J; bases not matched to a gene: 16. This CDR3 has 16 residues. CDR3 amino acids: CSATKLAGGLGNEQYF. The CDR3 DNA follows: TGCAGTGCTACCAAACTAGCGGGGGGGCTGGGGAATGAGCAGTACTTC.

The chain joins TRBV5-1 to TRBJ2-2; 7 bases map to TRBD1. Germline V CDR1 and CDR2: SGHRS, YFSETQ. The length of the CDR3 is 14 residues. Germline trimming cut 4 bases from V and 6 bases from J; bases unmatched to any gene: 6. DNA for the CDR3: TGCGCCAGCAGCCGCATCACAGGGGCCGGGGAGCTGTTTTTT. Translated: CASSRITGAGELFF.

This clonotype appeared a few times. This sequence joins TRBV4-2 and TRBJ1-4; D ambiguous. With 1 base removed from V and 0 bases from J, the gap between germline ends came to 18 bases. CDR3 length: 19 amino acids. The germline V gene encodes CDR1 LGHNA and CDR2 YNFKEQ. The CDR3 loop reads CASSQVDIFSSPTNEKLFF. In DNA form, the CDR3 reads TGTGCCAGCAGCCAAGTAGACATTTTCTCATCACCAACTAATGAAAAACTGTTTTTT.

V usage is TRBV28 and J usage is TRBJ1-1; D not resolved. Trimming took 6 bases from V and 4 from J, leaving 15 bases between them. The CDR3 extends over 14 amino acids. Germline loops: CDR1 MDHEN, CDR2 SYDVKM. The CDR3 protein is CASRMAPEGTEAFF. CDR3 DNA: TGTGCCAGCAGGATGGCGCCAGAGGGCACTGAAGCTTTCTTT.

The V and J genes are TRBV3-1 and TRBJ2-5; TRBD2 is a possible D gene (5 bases). The CDR3 loop spans 18 amino acids. Trimming left V 0 bases short and J 0 bases short, with 17 bases between. The germline CDR1 and CDR2 sequences are LGHDT and YNNKEL (reference sequence). The CDR3 protein is CASSQDSSADNNQETQYF. The CDR3 coding sequence is TGTGCCAGCAGCCAAGATAGTTCAGCGGATAATAACCAAGAGACCCAGTACTTC.

This chain links TRBV10-3 with TRBJ2-1; no clear D. The CDR3 length is 13 residues. Germline V gene lookup returns CDR1 ENHRY and CDR2 SYGVKD. Trimming left V 9 bases short and J 5 bases short, with 14 bases between. This CDR3 is CAIAQDQDNEQFF. CDR3 bases: TGTGCCATAGCACAAGACCAGGACAATGAGCAGTTCTTC.

This clonotype has more than one count but fewer than ten. This rearrangement joins TRBV20-1 to TRBJ1-1; a possible D gene is TRBD1 (6 bases). The V gene lost 0 bases and the J gene lost 0 bases, with 11 bases spanning the gap. Germline V lookup: CDR1 DFQATT, CDR2 SNEGSKA (reference sequence). The CDR3 sequence is 15 residues long. In DNA form, the CDR3 reads TGCAGTGCTAGAGATCATGGACAGATGAACACTGAAGCTTTCTTT. It yields the protein CSARDHGQMNTEAFF.

The chain recombines TRBV6-2 or TRBV6-3 with TRBJ2-2; possibly TRBD1 for D (6 bases). Germline V gene data show CDR1 as MNHEY and CDR2 as SVGEGT. Trimming removed 6 bases from V and 4 bases from J, with 9 bases in between. The CDR3 is 13 residues long. CDR3 region: CASRGHSTGELFF. In nucleotides, the CDR3 is TGTGCCAGCAGGGGACATTCCACCGGGGAGCTGTTTTTT.

Details on this clonotype: One end of the junction does not line up with germline, which may come from a read error. The gene calls are TRBV7-9 and TRBJ2-1, with 10 nucleotides matching TRBD2. The CDR3 loop spans 18 amino acids. Germline V gives CDR1 SEHNR, CDR2 FQNEAQ (reference sequence). The CDR3 DNA reads TGTGCCAGCAGCTTCCCACACAAGGTAGCGGGGGGATACACTGAGCAGTTCTTC. This sequence encodes CASSFPHKVAGGYTEQFF.

Remarks on this clonotype: Just one base apart from a much larger clone, this may be a read error. The chain joins TRBV5-1 to TRBJ1-2; D gene ambiguous. There are 15 residues in the CDR3. The germline gives CDR1 SGHRS, CDR2 YFSETQ. The CDR3 reads CASSLAAGSNYGCTF. CDR3 sequence (DNA): TGCGCCAGCAGCTTGGCCGCGGGGAGTAACTATGGCTGCACCTTC.

The table lists this clonotype with many counts. The rearrangement uses TRBV6-5 and TRBJ2-3; D possibly matches TRBD1 or TRBD2 (6 bases each). In germline, CDR1 is MNHEY, CDR2 SVGAGI. The CDR3 runs to 16 residues. With 6 bases removed from V and 5 bases from J, the gap between germline ends came to 21 bases. CDR3 amino acids: CASSLEGGRKGDTQYF. The CDR3 DNA follows: TGTGCCAGCAGCCTTGAGGGGGGTCGTAAGGGAGATACGCAGTATTTT.

The chain employs TRBV3-1 and TRBJ1-6; D ambiguous. Germline V gene lookup returns CDR1 LGHDT and CDR2 YNNKEL (reference sequence). Between the trimmed V and J ends, which lost 7 bases and 8 bases, there was a span of 18 bases. The CDR3 is 15 amino acids. CDR3 nucleotides: TGTGCCAGCACAACAAGGGAGTTCATCGATTCACCCCTCCACTTT. Translation: CASTTREFIDSPLHF.

This clonotype has a handful of counts. A clone one base away is much larger, so this may be a read error. This chain joins TRBV7-2 and TRBJ2-5; D unclear. The germline gives CDR1 SGHTA, CDR2 FQGNSA. The V and J ends lost 1 base and 11 bases respectively, with 17 bases between them. CDR3 length: 14 amino acids. The CDR3: CASSLGFGLNEQYF. CDR3 DNA sequence: TGTGCCAGCAGCTTAGGCTTTGGTCTCAATGAGCAGTACTTC. The full variable domain, its missing parts supplied by reference TRBV7-2 and TRBJ2-5, is GAGVSQSPSNKVTEKGKDVELRCDPISGHTALYWYRQSLGQGLEFLIYFQGNSAPDKSGLPSDRFSAERTGGSVSTLTIQRTQQEDSAVYLCASSLGFGLNEQYFGPGTRLLVL.

Ten or more counts support this clonotype. The chain is built from TRBV29-1 and TRBJ1-2; D may be TRBD1 (5 bases). The CDR3 has 17 amino acids. Germline V gives CDR1 SQVTM, CDR2 ANQGSEA. Trimming cost V 0 bases and J 3 bases, with 20 bases left between them. In DNA form, the CDR3 reads TGCAGCGTTGAAGATTGGACCCGGGGCGCAATCTACTATGGCTACACCTTC. Amino acid sequence: CSVEDWTRGAIYYGYTF.

In its sample, this clonotype was seen a few times. V is TRBV10-3 and J is TRBJ1-1; D unresolved. The V gene lost 0 bases and the J gene lost 4 bases, with 12 bases spanning the gap. This CDR3 contains 15 residues. CDR1 ENHRY and CDR2 SYGVKD come from the germline V gene. Here the CDR3 reads CAISESSAGSTEAFF. The CDR3 DNA follows: TGTGCCATCAGTGAGTCGAGCGCTGGGAGCACTGAAGCTTTCTTT.

This clonotype was seen ten or more times. The rearrangement joins TRBV6-2 or TRBV6-3 to TRBJ2-5; 7 bases match TRBD2. The CDR3 is 18 amino acids. Per germline, CDR1 MNHEY and CDR2 SVGEGT. The ends lost 10 bases at V and 4 bases at J; junction bases unmatched: 24. The CDR3 reads CATERRLAIQRPGETQYF. The CDR3 DNA reads as TGTGCCACGGAACGTCGACTAGCTATACAACGCCCCGGAGAGACCCAGTACTTC.

This clonotype was counted only a few times. The V gene is TRBV6-5, the J gene TRBJ1-5; TRBD1 agrees at 7 bases. This CDR3 is built from 18 residues. The V gene end was trimmed by 4 bases and the J gene end by 0 bases; junction bases not matched to a gene: 12. Germline V lookup: CDR1 MNHEY, CDR2 SVGAGI. The DNA for the CDR3 is TGTGCCAGCAGTTCCCGCAGACAGGGACTTTATAGCAATCAGCCCCAGCATTTT. Translating gives CASSSRRQGLYSNQPQHF.

This clonotype was observed a few times. Just one base apart from a much larger clone, this may be a read error. The chain has TRBV9 and TRBJ1-2; D is undetermined. Germline loops: CDR1 SGDLS, CDR2 YYNGEE. CDR3 size: 15 residues. The CDR3 nucleotides read TGTGCCAACAGCGTAGCAAGTCTGAACAGCTATGGCTACACCTTC. It translates to CANSVASLNSYGYTF.

On this clonotype: At one of its ends the junction is not consistent with the germline gene, which may arise from a read error. The genes are TRBV30 and TRBJ2-2, with 8 bases fitting TRBD1. The CDR3 spans 15 residues. Germline CDR1 and CDR2: GTSNPN and SVGIG (reference sequence). CDR3 sequence reads: CTWFPGGLNTGELFF. CDR3 sequence (DNA): TGTACCTGGTTTCCAGGGGGCCTGAACACCGGGGAGCTGTTTTTT.

At least ten counts were recorded for this clonotype. The CDR3 protein is CASRLDRDRVYNEQFF. The CDR3 DNA sequence: TGTGCCAGCAGATTAGATAGGGACAGAGTCTACAATGAGCAGTTCTTC. The gene calls are TRBV27 and TRBJ2-1; 7 bases line up with TRBD1. V shed 6 bases and J 3 bases; nucleotides not matched to a gene: 11. CDR1 is MNHEY and CDR2 is SMNVEV in the germline V gene (reference sequence). CDR3 length equals 16 residues.

This clonotype occurred many times. The chain couples TRBV2 to TRBJ2-3, with D possibly TRBD2 on 6 matching bases. Trimming left V 7 bases short and J 1 base short, with 12 bases between. Germline CDR1 and CDR2: SNHLY and FYNNEI. The CDR3 is 14 residues long. The chain's CDR3 is CASNGWGGTDTQYF. CDR3 nucleotide sequence: TGTGCCAGCAATGGCTGGGGGGGCACAGATACGCAGTATTTT.

This clonotype was counted many times. The junction shows a germline mismatch at one end, possibly a read error. This chain connects TRBV7-9 to TRBJ2-7; 9 bases agree with TRBD2. The germline V gene has CDR1 SEHNR and CDR2 FQNEAQ (reference sequence). The CDR3 is 15 amino acids. This CDR3 reads CASSLGAGGPYEQYF. DNA for the CDR3: TGCGCCAGCAGCTTGGGAGCGGGGGGCCCCTACGAGCAGTACTTC. The full variable domain, completed using reference TRBV7-9 and TRBJ2-7, is DTGVSQNPRHKITKRGQNVTFRCDPISEHNRLYWYRQTLGQGPEFLTYFQNEAQLEKSRLLSDRFSAERPKGSFSTLEIQRTEQGDSAMYLCASSLGAGGPYEQYFGPGTRLTVT.

A note on this clonotype: A read error is possible here, since a much larger clone lies one base away. V is TRBV7-8 and J is TRBJ2-1; tentative D call: TRBD1 (5 bases). The CDR3 spans 16 residues. The V end lost 1 base, the J end lost 4 bases, and 14 bases lay between the germline ends. Germline CDR1 is SGHVS and CDR2 is FQNEAQ. The CDR3 sequence: CASSLVVSRGYNEQFF. The CDR3 region has the DNA TGTGCCAGCAGCTTAGTCGTGTCTAGGGGTTACAATGAGCAGTTCTTC.

The V call is TRBV6-5, the J call TRBJ2-3; possible D gene TRBD1, 6 bases. The germline gives CDR1 MNHEY, CDR2 SVGAGI. V lost 6 bases and J 2 bases, leaving 12 bases between the germline ends. The CDR3 runs 14 residues. The CDR3 loop reads CASRRGWITDTQYF. CDR3 sequence (DNA): TGTGCCAGCAGAAGGGGGTGGATCACAGATACGCAGTATTTT.

This chain links TRBV20-1 with TRBJ1-2, with 10 bases lining up with TRBD1. J lost 3 bases, V lost 6 bases, and 7 bases had no gene match. In germline, CDR1 is DFQATT, CDR2 SNEGSKA (reference sequence). There are 14 residues in the CDR3. The DNA for the CDR3 is TGCAGTGCACGGGACAGGGGAGGCGACTATGGCTACACCTTC. It is translated as CSARDRGGDYGYTF.

The chain employs TRBV5-1 and TRBJ1-1; 7 bases align to TRBD1. The CDR3 is 14 amino acids. Losses at the gene ends were 3 bases for V and 8 bases for J; bases not matched to a gene: 10. Germline CDR1 is SGHRS and CDR2 is YFSETQ. DNA for the CDR3: TGCGCCAGCAGCTATACAGGGGCAGGCAACGAAGCTTTCTTT. Amino acids: CASSYTGAGNEAFF.

This clonotype was counted ten times or more. The gene calls are TRBV7-2 and TRBJ2-2; 10 bases are shared with TRBD2. Germline assignment: CDR1 SGHTA and CDR2 FQGNSA. The J segment lost 1 base and the V segment lost 5 bases, leaving 4 bases of the junction unmatched. CDR3 length equals 16 residues. This CDR3 reads CASSRLAGWNTGELFF. CDR3 DNA sequence: TGTGCCAGCAGCCGACTAGCGGGCTGGAACACCGGGGAGCTGTTTTTT. Looking up the rest from reference TRBV7-2 and TRBJ2-2 gives the full variable domain: GAGVSQSPSNKVTEKGKDVELRCDPISGHTALYWYRQSLGQGLEFLIYFQGNSAPDKSGLPSDRFSAERTGGSVSTLTIQRTQQEDSAVYLCASSRLAGWNTGELFFGEGSRLTVL.

The chain combines TRBV6-5 with TRBJ2-2; 7 bases are a match to TRBD1. V trimming: 3 bases; J trimming: 4 bases; junction bases outside the gene matches: 5. The CDR3 runs to 15 residues. CDR1 and CDR2 (germline): MNHEY, SVGAGI. The CDR3 loop is CASSYDRAGTGELFF. Here the CDR3 DNA reads TGTGCCAGCAGTTATGACAGGGCTGGCACCGGGGAGCTGTTTTTT.

This clonotype was picked up many times. The rearrangement joins TRBV9 to TRBJ2-3, with D tentatively TRBD1 or TRBD2 (5 bases each). The germline V gene has CDR1 SGDLS and CDR2 YYNGEE. V dropped 8 bases and J dropped 0 bases, with 13 bases sitting between them. The CDR3 sequence is 14 residues long. The DNA for the CDR3 is TGTGCCAGTAGACGGGACGGAAGCACAGATACGCAGTATTTT. It encodes CASRRDGSTDTQYF.